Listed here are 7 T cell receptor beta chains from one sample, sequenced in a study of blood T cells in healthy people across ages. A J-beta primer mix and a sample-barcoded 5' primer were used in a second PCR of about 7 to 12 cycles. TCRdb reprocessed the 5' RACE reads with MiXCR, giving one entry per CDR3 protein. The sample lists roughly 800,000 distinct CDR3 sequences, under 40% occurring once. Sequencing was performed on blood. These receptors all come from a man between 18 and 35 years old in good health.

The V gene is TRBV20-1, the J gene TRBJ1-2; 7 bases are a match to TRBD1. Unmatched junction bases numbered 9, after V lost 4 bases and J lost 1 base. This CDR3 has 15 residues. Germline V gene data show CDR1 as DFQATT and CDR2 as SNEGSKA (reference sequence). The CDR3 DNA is TGCAGTGCTATTCCCGACAGGGCCTTTAACTATGGCTACACCTTC. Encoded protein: CSAIPDRAFNYGYTF.

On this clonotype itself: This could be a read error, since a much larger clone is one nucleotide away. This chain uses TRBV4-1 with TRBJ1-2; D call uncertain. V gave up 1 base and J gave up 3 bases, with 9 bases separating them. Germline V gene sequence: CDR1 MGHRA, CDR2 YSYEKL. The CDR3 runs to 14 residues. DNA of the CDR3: TGCGCCAGCAGCCAAGGTCCCAGAGACTATGGCTACACCTTC. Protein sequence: CASSQGPRDYGYTF.

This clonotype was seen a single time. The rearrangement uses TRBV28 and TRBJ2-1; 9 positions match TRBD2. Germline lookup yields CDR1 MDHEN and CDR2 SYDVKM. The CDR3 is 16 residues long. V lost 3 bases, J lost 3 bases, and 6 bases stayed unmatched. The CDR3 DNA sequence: TGTGCCAGCAGTTTGACATCTAGCGGGATCTACAATGAGCAGTTCTTC. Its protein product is CASSLTSSGIYNEQFF.

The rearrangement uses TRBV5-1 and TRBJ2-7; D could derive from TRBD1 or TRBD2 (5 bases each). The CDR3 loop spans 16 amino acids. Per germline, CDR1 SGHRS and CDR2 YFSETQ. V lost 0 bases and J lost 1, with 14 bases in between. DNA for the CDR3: TGCGCCAGCAGCTTGGCGGGGACGGCAAATTCCTACGAGCAGTACTTC. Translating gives CASSLAGTANSYEQYF.

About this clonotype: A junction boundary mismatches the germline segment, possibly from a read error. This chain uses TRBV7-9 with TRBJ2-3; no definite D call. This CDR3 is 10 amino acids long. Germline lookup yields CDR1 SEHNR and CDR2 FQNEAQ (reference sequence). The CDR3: CSSSTDTQYF. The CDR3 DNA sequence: TGTTCCAGCAGCACAGATACGCAGTATTTT.

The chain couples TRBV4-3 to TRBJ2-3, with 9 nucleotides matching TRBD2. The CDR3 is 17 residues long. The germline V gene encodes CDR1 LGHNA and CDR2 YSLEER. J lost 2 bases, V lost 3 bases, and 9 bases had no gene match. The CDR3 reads CASSHAKGTSLTDTQYF. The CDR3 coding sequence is TGCGCCAGCAGCCACGCAAAGGGGACTAGCCTCACAGATACGCAGTATTTT.

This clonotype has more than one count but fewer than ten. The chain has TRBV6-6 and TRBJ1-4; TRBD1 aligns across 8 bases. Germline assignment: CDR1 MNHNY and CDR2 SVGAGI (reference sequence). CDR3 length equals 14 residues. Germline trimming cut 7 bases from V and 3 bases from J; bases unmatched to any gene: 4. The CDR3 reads CASMSGQANEKLFF. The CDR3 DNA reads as TGTGCCAGCATGTCGGGACAGGCTAATGAAAAACTGTTTTTT.